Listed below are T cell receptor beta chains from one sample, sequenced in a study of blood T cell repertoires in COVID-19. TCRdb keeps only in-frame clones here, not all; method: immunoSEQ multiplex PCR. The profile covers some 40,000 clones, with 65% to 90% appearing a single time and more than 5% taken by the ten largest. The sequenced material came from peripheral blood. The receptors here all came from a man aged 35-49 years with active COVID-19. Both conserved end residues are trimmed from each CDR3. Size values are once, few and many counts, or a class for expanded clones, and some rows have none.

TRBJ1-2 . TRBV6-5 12 ATGPGWAGGGYT
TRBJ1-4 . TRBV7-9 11 ASSRETGEKLF
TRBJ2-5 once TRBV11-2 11 ASSFYSSETQY
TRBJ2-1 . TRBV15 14 ATSGVLAGAYNEQF
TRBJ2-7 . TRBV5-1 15 ASSQLYPGQGTYEQY
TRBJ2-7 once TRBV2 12 ASSEDSFSYEQY
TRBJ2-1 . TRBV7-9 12 ASSFGTSYNEQF
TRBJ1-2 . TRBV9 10 ASSRSNYGYT
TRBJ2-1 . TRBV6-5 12 ASNRGGSYNEQF
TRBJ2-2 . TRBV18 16 ASSPRVAGGVDTGELF
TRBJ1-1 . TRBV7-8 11 ASSLTTGAGAF
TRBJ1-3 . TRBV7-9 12 ASSPIPEGNTIY
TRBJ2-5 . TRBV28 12 ASSVAGDIETQY
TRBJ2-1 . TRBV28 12 ASTPGRDNSEQF
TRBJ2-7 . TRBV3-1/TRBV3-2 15 ASSLWTGDTFLREQY
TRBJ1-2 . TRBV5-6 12 ASRARQGVNGYT
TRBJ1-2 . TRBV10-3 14 AISGGRRYSNYGYT
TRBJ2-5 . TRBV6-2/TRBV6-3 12 ASSPSRLQETQY
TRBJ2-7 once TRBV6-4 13 ASSAQPSGSYEQY
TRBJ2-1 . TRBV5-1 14 ASSYGTSGRSNEQF
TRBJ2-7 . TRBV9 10 ASSSGGYEQY
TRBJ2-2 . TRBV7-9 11 AGRETSAGELF
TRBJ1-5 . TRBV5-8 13 ASSGGQARNQPQH
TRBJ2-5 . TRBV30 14 AWALSLAGGVETQY
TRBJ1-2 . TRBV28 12 ASSLTGPNYGYT
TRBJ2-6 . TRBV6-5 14 ASSSPGSAGANVLT
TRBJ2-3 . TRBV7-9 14 ASSPGWGGRTDTQY
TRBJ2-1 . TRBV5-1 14 ASRTLSRAGGNEQF
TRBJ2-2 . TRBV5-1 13 ASRYGTGNTGELF
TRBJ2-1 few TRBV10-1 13 ASSPSTSGSYEQF
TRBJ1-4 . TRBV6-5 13 ASSPLTASNEKLF
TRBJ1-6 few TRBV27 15 ASSPPNRGSYNSPLH
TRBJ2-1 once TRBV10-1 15 ASRGGLAGSSYNEQF
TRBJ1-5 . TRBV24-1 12 ATGRGGVGQPQH
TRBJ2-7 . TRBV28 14 ASSQTGGYLIYEQY
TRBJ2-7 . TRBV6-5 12 ASSTGRSSYEQY
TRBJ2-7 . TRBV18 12 ASSPGQGYYEQY